Presented here are 22 T cell receptor beta chains from one specimen sequenced in a study of shared clonotypes between healthy human individuals. The repertoire was sequenced with immunoSEQ multiplex PCR; TCRdb's copy has only in-frame clones and lacks some. The repertoire holds roughly 2,000,000 clones, 85% to 95% seen once, with roughly 1% in the top ten. CD8 cells regarded as naive lacked CD45RO, were positively chosen for CCR7, and omitted terminally differentiated effector memory CD45RA+ cells. The sequencing input was naive CD8+ T cells sorted from blood. Receptors were obtained from a man aged 18 to 29 in good health.

The chain is built from TRBV7-9 and TRBJ1-1; possible D gene TRBD1, 5 bases. There are 16 residues in the CDR3. Trimming took off 2 bases at V and 0 bases at J, with 13 bases between the two ends. Germline-derived CDR1 and CDR2 are SEHNR and FQNEAQ (reference sequence). CDR3 in DNA: TGTGCCAGCAGCTTACCGGGACGGATGATGAACACTGAAGCTTTCTTT. Translating it yields CASSLPGRMMNTEAFF.

The V call is TRBV6-5, the J call TRBJ2-7; D possibly corresponds to TRBD2 (5 bases). This CDR3 is 15 amino acids long. From germline, CDR1 is MNHEY and CDR2 SVGAGI. V gave up 2 bases and J gave up 5 bases, with 16 bases separating them. CDR3 sequence: CASSYMSSGSHEQYF. The CDR3 region has the DNA TGTGCCAGCAGTTACATGTCTAGTGGGAGCCACGAGCAGTACTTC.

As regards this clone: Within the sample, other DNA sequences also encode this same CDR3. The V gene is TRBV28, the J gene TRBJ2-5, with D possibly being TRBD1 or TRBD2 (6 bases each). The V end lost 3 bases, the J end lost 4 bases, and 9 bases lay between the germline ends. The CDR3 runs to 13 residues. Germline CDR1 reads MDHEN; CDR2 reads SYDVKM. The CDR3 nucleotides read TGTGCCAGCAGTTTGAGGGGGGTAGAGACCCAGTACTTC. Its protein is CASSLRGVETQYF.

The V call is TRBV5-4, the J call TRBJ2-7, with 14 bases fitting TRBD2. CDR1 is SGHNT and CDR2 is YYREEE in the germline V gene (reference sequence). V shed 3 bases, J shed 6 bases, and the junction held 17 bases outside the gene matches. CDR3 length: 19 residues. This chain's CDR3 is CASSSALGTSGGADTEQYF. As DNA, the CDR3 is TGTGCCAGCAGCTCCGCTCTCGGGACTAGCGGGGGCGCAGACACCGAGCAGTACTTC.

The chain carries TRBV4-1 and TRBJ1-6; TRBD1 is a possible D gene (5 bases). Germline V lookup: CDR1 MGHRA, CDR2 YSYEKL. This CDR3 contains 18 residues. Trimming left V 1 base short and J 0 bases short, with 13 bases between. The DNA of the CDR3 is TGCGCCAGCAGCCAAGGGGGCGGCCCCGGCTCCTATAATTCACCCCTCCACTTT. Protein: CASSQGGGPGSYNSPLHF.

This chain uses TRBV4-3 with TRBJ2-7; D is possibly TRBD1 (6 bases). The CDR3 spans 16 residues. Germline V gene data show CDR1 as LGHNA and CDR2 as YSLEER. V gave up 3 bases and J gave up 2 bases, with 17 bases separating them. The DNA of the CDR3 is TGCGCCAGCAGCCATAGGGTGGCAGGGGACCCCTACGAGCAGTACTTC. It yields the protein CASSHRVAGDPYEQYF.

The CDR3 loop reads CASSHGTPDTEAFF. The DNA for the CDR3 is TGCGCCAGCAGCCACGGGACGCCGGACACTGAAGCTTTCTTT. The chain couples TRBV4-1 to TRBJ1-1, with TRBD1 as a possible D gene (5 bases). V lost 3 bases, J lost 3 bases, and 11 bases lay in between. CDR3 length equals 14 residues. CDR1 MGHRA and CDR2 YSYEKL come from the germline V gene.

This chain links TRBV6-6 with TRBJ2-7; TRBD2 matches 9 bases. CDR1 MNHNY and CDR2 SVGAGI come from the germline V gene (reference sequence). CDR3 length: 16 amino acids. Trimming at V came to 0 bases and at J to 2 bases, leaving 5 bases not matched to a gene. CDR3 in amino acids: CASSYSGVAGAYEQYF. The CDR3 bases are TGTGCCAGCAGTTACTCCGGGGTAGCGGGAGCCTACGAGCAGTACTTC.

J is TRBJ1-2 and V is TRBV11-2; 7 bases match TRBD1. V shed 4 bases and J 4 bases; nucleotides not matched to a gene: 9. The germline V gene encodes CDR1 SGHAT and CDR2 FQNNGV. The CDR3 covers 15 residues. The CDR3 protein is CASSSQGGRGYGYTF. The CDR3 region has the DNA TGTGCCAGCAGCTCCCAGGGGGGGCGCGGCTATGGCTACACCTTC.

This chain uses TRBV9 with TRBJ2-6; D uncertain. V dropped 1 base and J dropped 2 bases, with 13 bases sitting between them. CDR3 length: 17 residues. Germline CDR1 SGDLS, CDR2 YYNGEE. CDR3 nucleotide sequence: TGTGCCAGCAGCGTACATTACAGACCAACTGGGGCCAACGTCCTGACTTTC. It specifies CASSVHYRPTGANVLTF.

The rearrangement joins TRBV9 to TRBJ2-1; the match to TRBD2 covers 7 bases. With 3 bases clipped from V and 1 base from J, the junction kept 7 bases outside the gene matches. From germline, CDR1 is SGDLS and CDR2 YYNGEE. This CDR3 comprises 16 residues. The CDR3, as DNA: TGTGCCAGCAGCGGGGAGCGGGATGGGTCCTACAATGAGCAGTTCTTC. This gives the protein CASSGERDGSYNEQFF. Together with reference TRBV9 and TRBJ2-1, the CDR3 gives the full variable domain: DSGVTQTPKHLITATGQRVTLRCSPRSGDLSVYWYQQSLDQGLQFLIQYYNGEERAKGNILERFSAQQFPDLHSELNLSSLELGDSALYFCASSGERDGSYNEQFFGPGTRLTVL.

This rearrangement joins TRBV27 to TRBJ2-7, with D perhaps given as TRBD1 or TRBD2 (6 bases each). V was clipped by 5 bases and J by 0 bases, with 17 bases between them. Germline CDR1 is MNHEY and CDR2 is SMNVEV (reference sequence). The CDR3 loop spans 16 amino acids. The CDR3 sequence: CASSPGSSGASYEQYF. The CDR3 region has the DNA TGTGCCAGCAGTCCCGGGTCCTCGGGGGCCTCCTACGAGCAGTACTTC.

This clone was picked up one time. The chain joins TRBV6-5 to TRBJ2-1; TRBD2 matches 8 bases. Germline CDR1 MNHEY, CDR2 SVGAGI. The CDR3 contains 12 residues. The CDR3, as DNA: TGTGCGACGGTCGGGGGGGACAATGAGCAGTTCTTC. It codes for CATVGGDNEQFF.

In this sample, this clone turned up once. The gene calls are TRBV19 and TRBJ2-2; a possible D gene is TRBD1 (6 bases). V was trimmed by 7 bases and J by 5 bases, leaving 14 bases between them. Germline-derived CDR1 and CDR2 are LNHDA and SQIVND (reference sequence). This CDR3 is built from 14 residues. CDR3: CASNWGTTTGELFF. The DNA of the CDR3 is TGTGCCAGTAACTGGGGGACAACGACCGGGGAGCTGTTTTTT.

The J gene is TRBJ2-7, the V gene TRBV5-6; the D gene is possibly TRBD1 (6 bases). The ends were cut back, 4 bases at V and 9 bases at J, with 14 bases in the middle. This CDR3 region has 12 residues. Per germline, CDR1 SGHDT and CDR2 YYEEEE. Written as DNA, the CDR3 is TGTGCCAGCAGCACCGGGACACTAGGGCAGTACTTC. Protein product: CASSTGTLGQYF.

A remark on this clone: Given a much more abundant clone one base away, this may be a read error. The rearrangement joins TRBV5-7 to TRBJ1-5; D gene uncertain. TRBV5-7 qualifies as an ORF whose function is uncertain. This CDR3 region has 13 residues. V was clipped by 0 bases and J by 0 bases, with 1 base between them. CDR3 in amino acids: CASSLGSNQPQHF. The CDR3 DNA reads as TGTGCCAGCAGCTTGGGTAGCAATCAGCCCCAGCATTTT.

Details on this clone: Other nucleotide sequences from this sample produce the same CDR3. The chain links TRBV19 to TRBJ1-1; D is perhaps TRBD1 (5 bases). Germline V gene lookup returns CDR1 LNHDA and CDR2 SQIVND (reference sequence). V lost 3 bases and J 3 bases, leaving 11 bases between the germline ends. This CDR3 region has 14 residues. Here the CDR3 DNA reads TGTGCCAGTAGTATCGGAGGGGCGTACACTGAAGCTTTCTTT. This encodes CASSIGGAYTEAFF.

This sequence joins TRBV27 and TRBJ2-3; maybe TRBD1 (6 bases). Trimming left V 4 bases short and J 2 bases short, with 13 bases between. From germline, CDR1 is MNHEY and CDR2 SMNVEV (reference sequence). The CDR3 contains 15 residues. CDR3 residues: CASSWTRDNTDTQYF. DNA for the CDR3: TGTGCCAGCAGTTGGACCCGGGACAACACAGATACGCAGTATTTT.

A word on this clone: A read error is the likely source, as a far larger clone sits one nucleotide away. The genes are TRBV7-9 and TRBJ1-3, with D unresolved. From germline, CDR1 is SEHNR and CDR2 FQNEAQ (reference sequence). CDR3 length: 12 residues. Trimming shortened V by 5 bases and J by 0 bases, and 2 bases separated the two germline ends. The CDR3 spells CASSDSGNTIYF. For the CDR3, the DNA is TGTGCCAGCAGCGACTCTGGAAACACCATATATTTT.

This clone occurred a few times. The CDR3 nucleotides read TGTGCCAGCAGTTACTTGGACAGGGAGTATAATTCACCCCTCCACTTT. Translated: CASSYLDREYNSPLHF. V is TRBV6-5 and J is TRBJ1-6; 8 nucleotides agree with TRBD1. The germline V gene encodes CDR1 MNHEY and CDR2 SVGAGI. The V and J ends lost 1 base and 4 bases, in that order; junction bases with no gene match: 3. The CDR3 is 16 residues long.

This rearrangement joins TRBV2 to TRBJ1-1; TRBD1 might be the D (5 bases). The V end was cut by 6 bases, the J end by 10 bases, with 18 bases between. The CDR3 extends over 13 amino acids. Germline V lookup: CDR1 SNHLY, CDR2 FYNNEI. CDR3 in amino acids: CASSDTLGLGAFF. CDR3 in DNA: TGTGCCAGCAGCGACACCTTGGGACTGGGAGCTTTCTTT. Combining the CDR3 with reference TRBV2 and TRBJ1-1 gives the whole variable domain EPEVTQTPSHQVTQMGQEVILRCVPISNHLYFYWYRQILGQKVEFLVSFYNNEISEKSEIFDDQFSVERPDGSNFTLKIRSTKLEDSAMYFCASSDTLGLGAFFGQGTRLTVV.

The V gene is TRBV27, the J gene TRBJ2-2; TRBD1 agrees at 8 bases. This CDR3 region has 16 residues. The J segment lost 4 bases and the V segment lost 5 bases, leaving 9 bases of the junction unmatched. In germline, CDR1 is MNHEY, CDR2 SMNVEV (reference sequence). CDR3 protein: CASSPLDRGSTGELFF. The CDR3 coding sequence is TGTGCCAGCAGTCCCCTCGACAGGGGTAGCACCGGGGAGCTGTTTTTT.